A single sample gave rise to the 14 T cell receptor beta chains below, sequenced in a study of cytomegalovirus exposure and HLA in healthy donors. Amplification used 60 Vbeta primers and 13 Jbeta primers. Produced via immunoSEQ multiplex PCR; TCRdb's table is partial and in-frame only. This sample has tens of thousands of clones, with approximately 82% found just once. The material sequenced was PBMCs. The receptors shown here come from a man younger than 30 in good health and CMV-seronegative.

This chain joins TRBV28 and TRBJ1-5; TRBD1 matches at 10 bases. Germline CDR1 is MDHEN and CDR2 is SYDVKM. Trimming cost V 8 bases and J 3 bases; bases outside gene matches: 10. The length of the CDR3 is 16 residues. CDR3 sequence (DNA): TGTGCCAGCGAGGCGACCGGACAGGGGGTCAATCAGCCCCAGCATTTT. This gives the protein CASEATGQGVNQPQHF.

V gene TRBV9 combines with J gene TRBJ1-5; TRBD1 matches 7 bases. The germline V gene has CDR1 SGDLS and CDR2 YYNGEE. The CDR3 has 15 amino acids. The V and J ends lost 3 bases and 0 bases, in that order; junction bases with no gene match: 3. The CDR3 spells CASSERGLSNQPQHF. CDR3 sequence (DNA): TGTGCCAGCAGCGAAAGGGGGCTTAGCAATCAGCCCCAGCATTTT. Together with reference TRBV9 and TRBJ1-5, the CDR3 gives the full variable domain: DSGVTQTPKHLITATGQRVTLRCSPRSGDLSVYWYQQSLDQGLQFLIQYYNGEERAKGNILERFSAQQFPDLHSELNLSSLELGDSALYFCASSERGLSNQPQHFGDGTRLSIL.

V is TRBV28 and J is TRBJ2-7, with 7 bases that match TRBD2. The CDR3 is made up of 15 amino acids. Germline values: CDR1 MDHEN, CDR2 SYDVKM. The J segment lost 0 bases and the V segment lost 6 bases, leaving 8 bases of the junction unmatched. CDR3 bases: TGTGCCAGCAGCGAACTAGCGCTGAGCTCCTACGAGCAGTACTTC. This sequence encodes CASSELALSSYEQYF.

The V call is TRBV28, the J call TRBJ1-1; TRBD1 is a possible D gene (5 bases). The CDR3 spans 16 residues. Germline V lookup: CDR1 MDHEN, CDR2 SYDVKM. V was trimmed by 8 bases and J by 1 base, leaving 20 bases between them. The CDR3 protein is CASSLLGRGGNTEAFF. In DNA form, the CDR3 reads TGTGCCAGCTCTCTTCTGGGAAGGGGAGGGAACACTGAAGCTTTCTTT.

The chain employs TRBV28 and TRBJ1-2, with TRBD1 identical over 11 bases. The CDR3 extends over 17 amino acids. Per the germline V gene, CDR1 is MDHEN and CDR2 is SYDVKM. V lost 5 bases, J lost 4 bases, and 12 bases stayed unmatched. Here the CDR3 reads CASSQLPGQGDGYGYTF. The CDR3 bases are TGTGCCAGCAGTCAGCTACCGGGACAGGGGGATGGCTATGGCTACACCTTC.

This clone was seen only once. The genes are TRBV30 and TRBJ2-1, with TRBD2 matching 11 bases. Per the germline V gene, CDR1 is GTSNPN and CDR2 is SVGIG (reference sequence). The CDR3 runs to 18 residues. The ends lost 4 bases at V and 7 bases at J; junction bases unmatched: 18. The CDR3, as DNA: TGTGCCTGGACCGGACTAGCGGGCCAGCGTATGGTGGTGAATGAGCAGTTCTTC. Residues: CAWTGLAGQRMVVNEQFF.

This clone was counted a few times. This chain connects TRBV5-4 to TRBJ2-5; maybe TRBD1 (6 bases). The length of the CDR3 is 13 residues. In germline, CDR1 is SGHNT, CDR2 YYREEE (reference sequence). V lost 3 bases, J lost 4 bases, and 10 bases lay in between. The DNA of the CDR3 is TGTGCCAGCAGCTCCTCCAGGGGAGAGACCCAGTACTTC. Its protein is CASSSSRGETQYF.

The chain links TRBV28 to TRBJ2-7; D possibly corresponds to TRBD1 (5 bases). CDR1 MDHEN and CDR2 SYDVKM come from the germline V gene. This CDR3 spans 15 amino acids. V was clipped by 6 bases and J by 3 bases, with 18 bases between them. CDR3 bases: TGTGCCAGCAGCGCTTCTAGGGGCAAGAACTACGAGCAGTACTTC. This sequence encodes CASSASRGKNYEQYF.

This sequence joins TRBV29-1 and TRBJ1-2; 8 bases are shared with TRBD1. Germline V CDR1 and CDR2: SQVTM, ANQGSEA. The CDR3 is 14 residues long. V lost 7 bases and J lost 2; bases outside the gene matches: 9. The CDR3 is CSASDRAFNYGYTF. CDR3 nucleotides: TGCAGCGCATCGGACAGGGCTTTCAACTATGGCTACACCTTC.

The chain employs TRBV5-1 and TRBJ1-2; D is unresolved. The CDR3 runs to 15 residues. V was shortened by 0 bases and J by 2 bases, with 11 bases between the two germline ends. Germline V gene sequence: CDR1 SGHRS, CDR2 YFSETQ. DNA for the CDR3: TGCGCCAGCAGCTTGGGAGGACGGAGGAACTATGGCTACACCTTC. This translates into CASSLGGRRNYGYTF.

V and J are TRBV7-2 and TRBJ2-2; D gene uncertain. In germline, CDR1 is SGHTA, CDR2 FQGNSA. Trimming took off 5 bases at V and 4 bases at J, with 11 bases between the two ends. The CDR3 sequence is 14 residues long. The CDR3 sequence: CASSQESGTGELFF. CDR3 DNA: TGTGCCAGCAGCCAAGAATCGGGCACCGGGGAGCTGTTTTTT.

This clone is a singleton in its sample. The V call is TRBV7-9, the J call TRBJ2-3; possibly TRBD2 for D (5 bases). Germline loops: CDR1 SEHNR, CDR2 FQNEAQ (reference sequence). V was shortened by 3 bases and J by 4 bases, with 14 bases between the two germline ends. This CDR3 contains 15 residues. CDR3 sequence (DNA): TGTGCCAGCAGCTTGAGTGGGAGTTACGCAGATACGCAGTATTTT. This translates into CASSLSGSYADTQYF.

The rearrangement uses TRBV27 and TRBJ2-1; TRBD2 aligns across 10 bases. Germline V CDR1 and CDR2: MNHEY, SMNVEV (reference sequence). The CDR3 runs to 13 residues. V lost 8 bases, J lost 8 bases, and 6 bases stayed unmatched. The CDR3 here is CASSSGSVDEQFF. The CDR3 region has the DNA TGTGCCAGCTCTAGCGGGAGTGTGGATGAGCAGTTCTTC.

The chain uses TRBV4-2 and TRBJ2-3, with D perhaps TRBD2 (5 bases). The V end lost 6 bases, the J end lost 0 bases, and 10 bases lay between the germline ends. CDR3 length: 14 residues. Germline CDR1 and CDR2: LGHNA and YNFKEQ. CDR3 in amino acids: CASSVASSTDTQYF. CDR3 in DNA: TGTGCCAGCAGTGTAGCGTCTAGCACAGATACGCAGTATTTT.